A single sample gave rise to the 19 T cell receptor beta chains below, sequenced in a study of T cells in women clearing cervical HPV infection. Method: immunoSEQ multiplex PCR; TCRdb's copy keeps in-frame clones and lacks some. Here the sample table reports under 50,000 clones. What was sequenced was blood buffy coat. All receptors derive from a woman aged 18 to 75 with a cervical HPV16 infection that either progressed to CIN3+ or cleared (not recorded which).

As regards this clone: The read comes to an end 3 residues before the CDR3 does, leaving the germline J gene to fill in the end. The chain couples TRBV5-1 to TRBJ1-5, with 9 bases that match TRBD1. This CDR3 has 13 residues. Germline V CDR1 and CDR2: SGHRS, YFSETQ. J gave up 5 bases and V 3 bases, and 0 bases lay outside the gene matches. CDR3 DNA (partial): TGCGCCAGCAGCTGGGACAGGGATCAGCCC. Protein: CASSWDRDQP. The complete CDR3 sequence is CASSWDRDQPQHF.

On this clone: The read terminates 3 residues ahead of where the CDR3 ends, so the germline J gene completes it. The V and J genes are TRBV7-2 and TRBJ1-5; D unclear. The germline V and J ends were trimmed by 2 bases and 5 bases, with 7 bases remaining between them. Germline V gene data show CDR1 as SGHTA and CDR2 as FQGNSA. The CDR3 contains 13 residues. This CDR3 reads CASSLSGDQPQHF. The covered CDR3 bases are TGTGCCAGCAGCTTATCCGGGGATCAGCCC.

Of note for this clone: Sequencing ends 3 residues short of the CDR3 end; the germline J gene provides the rest. The rearrangement joins TRBV11-2 to TRBJ2-2; no reliable D call. V shed 2 bases and J shed 7 bases, with 8 bases lying between them. CDR1 SGHAT and CDR2 FQNNGV come from the germline V gene. The CDR3 contains 13 residues. The sequenced CDR3 bases are TGTGCCAGCAGCTTAATGGTAGACGGGGAG. As protein: CASSLMVDGE. The entire CDR3 protein is CASSLMVDGELFF.

A remark on this clone: The sequence runs out 3 residues before the end of the CDR3; the remainder is reconstructed from the germline J gene. The chain joins TRBV5-1 to TRBJ2-7; 8 nucleotides match TRBD1. Germline CDR1 reads SGHRS; CDR2 reads YFSETQ. This CDR3 spans 14 amino acids. The V segment lost 3 bases and the J segment 5 bases; nucleotides outside the gene matches: 7. The CDR3 bases that were read are TGCGCCAGCAGCTCGGCAGGGGGCTACGACGAG. Translation gives CASSSAGGYDE. The entire CDR3 protein is CASSSAGGYDEQYF.

Remarks on this clone: The read halts 3 residues ahead of the CDR3 end, with the missing end drawn from the germline J gene. V gene TRBV7-8 combines with J gene TRBJ2-1; 13 nucleotides match TRBD2. Trimming removed 10 bases from V and 8 bases from J; junction bases left unmatched: 8. From germline, CDR1 is SGHVS and CDR2 FQNEAQ. The CDR3 consists of 14 residues. The part of the CDR3 DNA that was read is TGTGCCATACCCGGGACTAGCGGGACGGATGAG. Its translation: CAIPGTSGTDE. The full CDR3 sequence reads CAIPGTSGTDEQFF.

This CDR3 is CASSPITQDGEAFF. CDR3 DNA (partial): TGTGCCAGCTCACCTATAACACAGGACGGTGAA. The rearrangement uses TRBV18 and TRBJ1-1; TRBD1 might be the D (5 bases). The read stops 3 residues short of the end of the CDR3; the missing end is completed from the germline J gene. The CDR3 has 14 amino acids. Germline V gene lookup returns CDR1 KGHSH and CDR2 LQKENI. V was trimmed by 3 bases and J by 7 bases, leaving 15 bases between them.

On this clone: The CDR3 extends 3 residues past the end of the read, so its final part is completed from the germline J gene. The V gene is TRBV7-2, the J gene TRBJ2-4, with D tentatively TRBD1 or TRBD2 (7 bases each). The CDR3 contains 15 residues. Germline V lookup: CDR1 SGHTA, CDR2 FQGNSA. The sequenced CDR3 bases are TGTGCCAGCAGCGTAAGGGAGGGGGCTAACTATGGT. Amino acids: CASSVREGANYG. The whole CDR3 region reads CASSVREGANYGQYF.

A note on this clone: The sequence runs out 3 residues before the end of the CDR3; the remainder is reconstructed from the germline J gene. The V call is TRBV10-3, the J call TRBJ1-2, with a tentative D call TRBD1 (5 bases). Germline lookup yields CDR1 ENHRY and CDR2 SYGVKD. The CDR3 is made up of 14 amino acids. V gave up 0 bases and J gave up 2 bases, with 7 bases separating them. CDR3 amino acids: CAISESTDNYGYTF. CDR3 bases read: TGTGCCATCAGTGAGTCGACAGACAACTATGGC.

Details on this clone: The read falls 3 residues short of the CDR3 end, and the missing part is taken from the germline J gene. The gene calls are TRBV5-4 and TRBJ2-3; 8 nucleotides line up with TRBD2. The germline CDR1 and CDR2 sequences are SGHNT and YYREEE (reference sequence). V lost 3 bases and J lost 0; bases outside the gene matches: 6. This CDR3 is 16 amino acids long. The CDR3 protein is CASSSARGASTDTQYF. Incomplete CDR3 DNA: TGTGCCAGCAGCTCGGCGCGGGGGGCTAGCACAGATACG.

Points on this clone: The CDR3 end is not reached by the read, which stops 3 residues before it; the germline J gene fills it in. The chain joins TRBV2 to TRBJ1-1, with TRBD1 as a possible D gene (6 bases). Germline assignment: CDR1 SNHLY and CDR2 FYNNEI. CDR3 length equals 15 residues. The V gene lost 2 bases and the J gene lost 6 bases, with 16 bases spanning the gap. CDR3 bases read: TGTGCCAGCAGTGAAACCGGGGGGGCGTGGGCTGAA. It encodes CASSETGGAWAE. The entire CDR3 sequence reads CASSETGGAWAEAFF. The entire variable domain, with the rest obtained from reference TRBV2 and TRBJ1-1, is as follows: EPEVTQTPSHQVTQMGQEVILRCVPISNHLYFYWYRQILGQKVEFLVSFYNNEISEKSEIFDDQFSVERPDGSNFTLKIRSTKLEDSAMYFCASSETGGAWAEAFFGQGTRLTVV.

As concerns this clone: The CDR3 is cut off 3 residues early in the read; its end comes from the germline J gene. This chain links TRBV6-4 with TRBJ1-5; D possibly corresponds to TRBD1 (5 bases). The CDR3 sequence is 18 residues long. Germline values: CDR1 MRHNA, CDR2 SNTAGT. Trimming cost V 1 base and J 0 bases, with 16 bases left between them. CDR3 DNA (partial): TGTGCCAGCAGTGACTTTAAAAGGACAATCTATAGCAATCAGCCC. Translation: CASSDFKRTIYSNQP. From start to end, the CDR3 is CASSDFKRTIYSNQPQHF.

Notes on this clone: The CDR3 is cut off 3 residues early in the read; its end comes from the germline J gene. The V call is TRBV7-2, the J call TRBJ1-2; D remains ambiguous. The CDR3 loop spans 14 amino acids. Germline CDR1 is SGHTA and CDR2 is FQGNSA. CDR3 region: CASSLEGWSRDYTF. The CDR3 bases that were read are TGTGCCAGCAGCTTAGAGGGTTGGTCTCGCGAC.

For this clone: The read stops 3 residues short of the end of the CDR3; the missing end is completed from the germline J gene. The J gene is TRBJ2-1, the V gene TRBV19, with D tentatively TRBD2 (5 bases). The CDR3 consists of 14 residues. V was pared by 4 bases and J by 7 bases, with 14 bases between. CDR1 and CDR2 (germline): LNHDA, SQIVND (reference sequence). This CDR3 is CASSTREGGNEQFF. CDR3 DNA (partial): TGTGCCAGTAGTACCCGAGAGGGTGGGAATGAG.

In regard to this clone: The CDR3 is cut off 3 residues early in the read; its end comes from the germline J gene. V gene TRBV5-1 combines with J gene TRBJ1-2, with TRBD1 matching over 8 bases. Losses at the gene ends were 0 bases for V and 7 bases for J; bases not matched to a gene: 2. Germline V gene sequence: CDR1 SGHRS, CDR2 YFSETQ. The CDR3 has 13 residues. CDR3 loop: CASSLEQGGGYTF. The CDR3 DNA, read in part, is TGCGCCAGCAGCTTGGAACAGGGGGGTGGC.

On this clone itself: The sequence runs out 3 residues before the end of the CDR3; the remainder is reconstructed from the germline J gene. The V and J genes are TRBV19 and TRBJ2-1; 7 bases match TRBD2. CDR3 length: 15 residues. The V and J ends lost 5 bases and 5 bases, in that order; junction bases with no gene match: 9. Per the germline V gene, CDR1 is LNHDA and CDR2 is SQIVND (reference sequence). The sequenced CDR3 bases are TGTGCCAGTAGTCCTCTCGCGGCGGGGGACAATGAG. Its translation: CASSPLAAGDNE. From start to end, the CDR3 is CASSPLAAGDNEQFF. Variable domain in full (rest from reference TRBV19 and TRBJ2-1): DGGITQSPKYLFRKEGQNVTLSCEQNLNHDAMYWYRQDPGQGLRLIYYSQIVNDFQKGDIAEGYSVSREKKESFPLTVTSAQKNPTAFYLCASSPLAAGDNEQFFGPGTRLTVL.

Remarks on this clone: From the germline J gene comes the end of the CDR3, since the read stops 3 residues before it. The chain joins TRBV18 to TRBJ1-2; 8 positions agree with TRBD1. Germline loops: CDR1 KGHSH, CDR2 LQKENI. The CDR3 sequence is 14 residues long. The DNA read from the CDR3 is TGTGCCAGCTCATTCGGACAGGGCCACAATGAC. It yields the protein CASSFGQGHND. The whole CDR3 protein reads CASSFGQGHNDYTF.

Remarks on this clone: Read coverage stops 3 residues before the CDR3 terminus; the germline J gene supplies the remainder. The chain is built from TRBV14 and TRBJ1-1, with 7 bases lining up with TRBD1. The CDR3 length is 15 residues. From germline, CDR1 is SGHDN and CDR2 FVKESK. The trim removed 4 bases at V and 1 base at J, leaving 6 bases unmatched. CDR3 in amino acids: CASSPTTGWNTEAFF. The DNA read from the CDR3 is TGTGCCAGCAGCCCAACGACAGGGTGGAACACTGAA. The full variable domain, in which reference TRBV14 and TRBJ1-1 provide the parts outside the CDR3, is EAGVTQFPSHSVIEKGQTVTLRCDPISGHDNLYWYRRVMGKEIKFLLHFVKESKQDESGMPNNRFLAERTGGTYSTLKVQPAELEDSGVYFCASSPTTGWNTEAFFGQGTRLTVV.

A remark on this clone: The missing CDR3 end, 3 residues past where the read stops, is filled in from the germline J gene. V usage is TRBV19 and J usage is TRBJ1-1, with 8 nucleotides matching TRBD1. V was pared by 5 bases and J by 1 base, with 0 bases of the junction left unmatched. The CDR3 is 13 residues long. CDR1 and CDR2 (germline): LNHDA, SQIVND (reference sequence). The covered CDR3 bases are TGTGCCAGTAGTGACAGGGGGAACACTGAA. The encoded protein is CASSDRGNTE. The whole CDR3 protein is CASSDRGNTEAFF.

Turning to this clone: The DNA ends 3 residues before the CDR3 does, and the rest of the CDR3 is filled in from the germline J gene. The gene calls are TRBV28 and TRBJ2-1; 11 positions match TRBD2. J lost 9 bases, V lost 2 bases, and 12 bases had no gene match. This CDR3 comprises 17 residues. CDR1 is MDHEN and CDR2 is SYDVKM in the germline V gene. The CDR3 sequence: CASSLGLSGRALSEQFF. The part of the CDR3 DNA that was read is TGTGCCAGCAGTTTAGGGCTTAGCGGGAGGGCCCTGAGTGAG.